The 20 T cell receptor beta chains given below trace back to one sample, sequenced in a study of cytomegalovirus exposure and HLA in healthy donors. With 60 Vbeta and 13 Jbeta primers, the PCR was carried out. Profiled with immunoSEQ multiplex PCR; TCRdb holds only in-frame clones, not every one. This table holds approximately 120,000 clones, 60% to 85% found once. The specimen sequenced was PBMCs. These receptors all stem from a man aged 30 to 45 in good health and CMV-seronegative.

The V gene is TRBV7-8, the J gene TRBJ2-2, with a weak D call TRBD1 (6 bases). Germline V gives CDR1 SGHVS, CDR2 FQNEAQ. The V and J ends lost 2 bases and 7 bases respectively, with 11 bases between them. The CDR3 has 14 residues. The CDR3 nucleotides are TGTGCCAGCAGCTTAAACAGGGCTGGCGGGGAGCTGTTTTTT. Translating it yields CASSLNRAGGELFF.

CDR3 sequence reads: CASSLDRGITTNEKLFF. As DNA, the CDR3 is TGTGCCAGCAGCTTGGACAGGGGGATCACAACTAATGAAAAACTGTTTTTT. The chain is built from TRBV5-8 and TRBJ1-4; 8 bases align to TRBD1. The trim removed 0 bases at V and 0 bases at J, leaving 4 bases unmatched. Germline V gives CDR1 SGHTS, CDR2 YDEGEE. The CDR3 runs to 17 residues.

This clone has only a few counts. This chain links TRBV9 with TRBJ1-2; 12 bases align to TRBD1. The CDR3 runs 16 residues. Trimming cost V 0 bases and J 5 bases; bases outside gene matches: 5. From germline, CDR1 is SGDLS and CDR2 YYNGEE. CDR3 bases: TGTGCCAGCAGCGTAGGGGGACAGGGGGCTAGGTATGGCTACACCTTC. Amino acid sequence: CASSVGGQGARYGYTF.

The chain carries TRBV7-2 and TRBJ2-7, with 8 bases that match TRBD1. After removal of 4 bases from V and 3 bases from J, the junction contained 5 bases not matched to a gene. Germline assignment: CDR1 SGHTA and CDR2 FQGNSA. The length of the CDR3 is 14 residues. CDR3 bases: TGTGCCAGCAGCTCGACAGGGGTTAACTACGAGCAGTACTTC. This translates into CASSSTGVNYEQYF.

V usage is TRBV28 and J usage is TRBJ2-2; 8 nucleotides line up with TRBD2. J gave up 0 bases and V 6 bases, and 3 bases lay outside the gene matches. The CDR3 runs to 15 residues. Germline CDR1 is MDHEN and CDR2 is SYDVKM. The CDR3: CASRPSGSNTGELFF. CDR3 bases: TGTGCCAGCAGACCTAGCGGGTCGAACACCGGGGAGCTGTTTTTT.

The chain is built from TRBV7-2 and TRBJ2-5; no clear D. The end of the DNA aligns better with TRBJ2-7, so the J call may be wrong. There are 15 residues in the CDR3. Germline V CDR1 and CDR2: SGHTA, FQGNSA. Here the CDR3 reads CASSLNSQRNYEQYF. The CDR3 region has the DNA TGTGCCAGCAGCTTGAATAGCCAAAGGAACTACGAGCAGTACTTC.

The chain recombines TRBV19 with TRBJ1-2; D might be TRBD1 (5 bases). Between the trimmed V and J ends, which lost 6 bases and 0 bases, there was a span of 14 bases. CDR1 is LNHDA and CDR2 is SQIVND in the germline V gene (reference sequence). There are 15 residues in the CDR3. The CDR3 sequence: CASRTLQVSNYGYTF. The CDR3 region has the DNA TGTGCCAGTAGGACATTACAGGTTTCTAACTATGGCTACACCTTC.

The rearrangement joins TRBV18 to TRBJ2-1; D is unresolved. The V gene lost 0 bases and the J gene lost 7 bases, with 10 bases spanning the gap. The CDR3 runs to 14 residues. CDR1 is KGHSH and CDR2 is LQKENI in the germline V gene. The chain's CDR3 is CASSPPLTRNEQFF. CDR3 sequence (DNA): TGTGCCAGCTCACCACCCCTTACCCGGAATGAGCAGTTCTTC.

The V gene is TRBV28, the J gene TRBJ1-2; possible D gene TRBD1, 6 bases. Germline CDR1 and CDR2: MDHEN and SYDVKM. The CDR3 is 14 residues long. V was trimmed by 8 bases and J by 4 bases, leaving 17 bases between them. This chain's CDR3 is CASRRSPRGYGYTF. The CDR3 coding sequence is TGTGCCAGCCGCAGGTCACCCAGGGGCTATGGCTACACCTTC.

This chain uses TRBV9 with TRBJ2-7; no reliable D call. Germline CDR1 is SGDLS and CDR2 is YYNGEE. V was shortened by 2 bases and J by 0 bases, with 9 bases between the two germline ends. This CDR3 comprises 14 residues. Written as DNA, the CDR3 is TGTGCCAGCAGCGTTGCGGATAGCTCCTACGAGCAGTACTTC. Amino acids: CASSVADSSYEQYF.

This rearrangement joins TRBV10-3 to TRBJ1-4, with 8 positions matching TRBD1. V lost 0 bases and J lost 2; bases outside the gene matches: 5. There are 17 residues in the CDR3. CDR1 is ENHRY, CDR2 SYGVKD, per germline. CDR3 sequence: CAISESNQGATNEKLFF. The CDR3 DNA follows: TGTGCCATCAGTGAGTCGAATCAGGGGGCGACTAATGAAAAACTGTTTTTT.

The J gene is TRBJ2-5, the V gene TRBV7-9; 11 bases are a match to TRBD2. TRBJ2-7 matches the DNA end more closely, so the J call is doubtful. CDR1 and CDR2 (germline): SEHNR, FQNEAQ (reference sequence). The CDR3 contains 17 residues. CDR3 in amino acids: CASSLNPGTSGYYEQYF. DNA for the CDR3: TGTGCCAGCAGCCTGAACCCCGGGACTAGCGGATACTACGAGCAGTACTTC.

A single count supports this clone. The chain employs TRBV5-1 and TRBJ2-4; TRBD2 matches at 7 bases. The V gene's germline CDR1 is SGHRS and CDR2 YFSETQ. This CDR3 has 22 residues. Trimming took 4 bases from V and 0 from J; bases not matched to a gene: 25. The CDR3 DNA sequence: TGCGCCAGCAGCCCCCCGCGGGGAGGGCCGACCTATAGACTTTTAGCCAAAAACATTCAGTACTTC. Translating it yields CASSPPRGGPTYRLLAKNIQYF.

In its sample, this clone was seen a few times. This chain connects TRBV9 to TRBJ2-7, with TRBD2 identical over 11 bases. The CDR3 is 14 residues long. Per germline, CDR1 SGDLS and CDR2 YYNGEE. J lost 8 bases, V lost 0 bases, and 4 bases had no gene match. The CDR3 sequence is CASSVATSGSQQYF. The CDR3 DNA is TGTGCCAGCAGCGTAGCAACTAGCGGGAGTCAGCAGTACTTC.

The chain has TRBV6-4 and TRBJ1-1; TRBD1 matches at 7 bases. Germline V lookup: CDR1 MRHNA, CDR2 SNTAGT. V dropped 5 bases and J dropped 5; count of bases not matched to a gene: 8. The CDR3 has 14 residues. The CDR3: CASSLVEGATEAFF. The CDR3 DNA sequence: TGTGCCAGCAGTCTGGTGGAGGGGGCGACTGAAGCTTTCTTT.

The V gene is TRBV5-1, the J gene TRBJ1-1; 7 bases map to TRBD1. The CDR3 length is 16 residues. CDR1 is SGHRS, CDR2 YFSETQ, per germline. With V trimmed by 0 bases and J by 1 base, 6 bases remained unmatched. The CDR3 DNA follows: TGCGCCAGCAGCTTGGCCATTGGGACAGCGAACACTGAAGCTTTCTTT. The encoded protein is CASSLAIGTANTEAFF. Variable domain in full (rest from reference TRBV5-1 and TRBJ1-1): KAGVTQTPRYLIKTRGQQVTLSCSPISGHRSVSWYQQTPGQGLQFLFEYFSETQRNKGNFPGRFSGRQFSNSRSEMNVSTLELGDSALYLCASSLAIGTANTEAFFGQGTRLTVV.

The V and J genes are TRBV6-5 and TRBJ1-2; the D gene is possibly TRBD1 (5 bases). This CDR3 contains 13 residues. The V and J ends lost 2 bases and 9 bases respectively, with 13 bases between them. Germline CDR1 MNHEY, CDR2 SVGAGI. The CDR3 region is CASSYGIGTSYTF. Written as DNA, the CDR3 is TGTGCCAGCAGTTACGGTATCGGGACTAGCTACACCTTC.

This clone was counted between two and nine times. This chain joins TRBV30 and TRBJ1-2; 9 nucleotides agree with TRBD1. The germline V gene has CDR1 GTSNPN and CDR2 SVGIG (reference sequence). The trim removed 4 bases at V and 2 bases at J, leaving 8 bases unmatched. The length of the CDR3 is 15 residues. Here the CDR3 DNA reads TGTGCCTGGACCGCTGGGACAGGGCGGAACTATGGCTACACCTTC. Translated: CAWTAGTGRNYGYTF.

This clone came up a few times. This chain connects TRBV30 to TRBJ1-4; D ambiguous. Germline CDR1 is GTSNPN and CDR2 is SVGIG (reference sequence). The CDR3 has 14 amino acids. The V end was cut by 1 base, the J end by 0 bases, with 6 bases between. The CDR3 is CAWSGAATNEKLFF. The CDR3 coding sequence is TGTGCCTGGAGTGGAGCTGCAACTAATGAAAAACTGTTTTTT.

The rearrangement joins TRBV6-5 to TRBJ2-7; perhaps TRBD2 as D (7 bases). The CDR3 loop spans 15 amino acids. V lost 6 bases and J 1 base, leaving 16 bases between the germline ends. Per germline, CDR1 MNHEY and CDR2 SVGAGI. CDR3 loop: CASRRSGGASYEQYF. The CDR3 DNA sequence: TGTGCCAGCAGGAGATCGGGGGGCGCTTCCTACGAGCAGTACTTC.